Listed below are T cell receptor beta chains from one sample, sequenced in a study of blood T cell repertoires in COVID-19. Data came from immunoSEQ multiplex PCR; TCRdb stores just in-frame clones and leaves some out. The table records roughly 140,000 clones, around 83% of them present only once. The sequencing input was peripheral blood. The receptors were gathered from a woman aged 45-60 years in a cohort sampled during active or convalescent COVID-19. CDR3s include the opening cysteine and the closing phenylalanine or tryptophan. D genes are given only for firm matches. Clone size appears in some rows only: once, few, many, or a class for an expanded clone.

CDR3 DNA: TGTGCCAGCAGTTTAAAGGGACAGGGCTCCTACGAGCAGTACTTC; CDR3 protein: CASSLKGQGSYEQYF; clone size: .; D gene: TRBD1; J gene: TRBJ2-7; V gene: TRBV27
CDR3 DNA: TGTGCCAGCAGCGGAACAGGGGGCCTAAATGAAAAACTGTTTTTT; CDR3 protein: CASSGTGGLNEKLFF; clone size: .; D gene: TRBD1; J gene: TRBJ1-4; V gene: TRBV5-6
CDR3 DNA: TGTGCCAGCAGCTTAGGACAGGGGCGAAACGAGCAGTACTTC; CDR3 protein: CASSLGQGRNEQYF; clone size: .; D gene: TRBD1; J gene: TRBJ2-7; V gene: TRBV11-2
CDR3 DNA: TGCGCCAGCAGCATCGGACAGGGGTCAGATACGCAGTATTTT; CDR3 protein: CASSIGQGSDTQYF; clone size: .; D gene: TRBD1; J gene: TRBJ2-3; V gene: TRBV5-1
CDR3 DNA: TGTGCCAGTAGTATTGGGGCCCCCAATGAGCAGTTCTTC; CDR3 protein: CASSIGAPNEQFF; clone size: .; D gene: .; J gene: TRBJ2-1; V gene: TRBV19
CDR3 DNA: TGTGCCAGCAGATCCGTTGCCGGCGGAGCTTTCTTT; CDR3 protein: CASRSVAGGAFF; clone size: .; D gene: .; J gene: TRBJ1-1; V gene: TRBV12-3/TRBV12-4
CDR3 DNA: TGTGCCAGTAGTATAATGCAGACAAGCACCGGGGAGCTGTTTTTT; CDR3 protein: CASSIMQTSTGELFF; clone size: few; D gene: .; J gene: TRBJ2-2; V gene: TRBV19
CDR3 DNA: TGCGCCAGCAGCCAAGATCAGGGGTACTCCGGGGCCAACGTCCTGACTTTC; CDR3 protein: CASSQDQGYSGANVLTF; clone size: .; D gene: .; J gene: TRBJ2-6; V gene: TRBV4-1
CDR3 DNA: TGTGCTAGCGGGGGGTACGAGCAGTACTTC; CDR3 protein: CASGGYEQYF; clone size: many; D gene: TRBD2; J gene: TRBJ2-7; V gene: TRBV12-5
CDR3 DNA: TGTGCCTGGACGCCTTCAGTCTCCTATAATTCACCCCTCCACTTT; CDR3 protein: CAWTPSVSYNSPLHF; clone size: .; D gene: .; J gene: TRBJ1-6; V gene: TRBV30
CDR3 DNA: TGTGCCAGCAGCTTTGAGGGTGAGGAGACCCAGTACTTC; CDR3 protein: CASSFEGEETQYF; clone size: .; D gene: .; J gene: TRBJ2-5; V gene: TRBV7-9
CDR3 DNA: TGTGCCTGGAGCTGGGGGCTCTCTGGAAACACCATATATTTT; CDR3 protein: CAWSWGLSGNTIYF; clone size: .; D gene: .; J gene: TRBJ1-3; V gene: TRBV30
CDR3 DNA: TGTGCCAGCAGCCCCCAGGGGGGCGACACTGAAGCTTTCTTT; CDR3 protein: CASSPQGGDTEAFF; clone size: .; D gene: TRBD1; J gene: TRBJ1-1; V gene: TRBV7-3
CDR3 DNA: TGCGCCAGCAGCTATCGCGACAGATCGAACACTGAAGCTTTCTTT; CDR3 protein: CASSYRDRSNTEAFF; clone size: .; D gene: .; J gene: TRBJ1-1; V gene: TRBV5-1
CDR3 DNA: TGTGCCAGTAAGTTGCGGGGACAGGGGGATGAAAAACTGTTTTTT; CDR3 protein: CASKLRGQGDEKLFF; clone size: once; D gene: TRBD1; J gene: TRBJ1-4; V gene: TRBV19
CDR3 DNA: TGTGCCATCAGTCAAACCAGGGACAGGGTAGATGGCTACACCTTC; CDR3 protein: CAISQTRDRVDGYTF; clone size: .; D gene: TRBD1; J gene: TRBJ1-2; V gene: TRBV10-3
CDR3 DNA: TGCGCCAGCAGCCAAGGTGACAGCACCGGGGAGCTGTTTTTT; CDR3 protein: CASSQGDSTGELFF; clone size: .; D gene: .; J gene: TRBJ2-2; V gene: TRBV4-1
CDR3 DNA: TGTGCCAGCAGTGCGAGACCCCTAGCGGGGGGAGCTAGCTCCTACAATGAGCAGTTCTTC; CDR3 protein: CASSARPLAGGASSYNEQFF; clone size: .; D gene: TRBD2; J gene: TRBJ2-1; V gene: TRBV6-1
CDR3 DNA: TGCGCCAGCAGCCAAGGGCAGGATTATGGCTACACCTTC; CDR3 protein: CASSQGQDYGYTF; clone size: .; D gene: .; J gene: TRBJ1-2; V gene: TRBV4-1
CDR3 DNA: TGCGCCAGCAGCCAGACAGGGGAAGGTCAGCCCCAGCATTTT; CDR3 protein: CASSQTGEGQPQHF; clone size: .; D gene: TRBD1; J gene: TRBJ1-5; V gene: TRBV4-1
CDR3 DNA: TGTGCCACCAGCAGAGAGTTCGGGACAGGGTTCGACGAGCAGTACTTC; CDR3 protein: CATSREFGTGFDEQYF; clone size: .; D gene: TRBD1; J gene: TRBJ2-7; V gene: TRBV15
CDR3 DNA: TGCGCCAGCAGCTTAGGACAGACCCCATATGGCTACACCTTC; CDR3 protein: CASSLGQTPYGYTF; clone size: .; D gene: .; J gene: TRBJ1-2; V gene: TRBV5-1
CDR3 DNA: TGTGCCAGCAGCTTGAGCGGACAGGGCGGTTCACCCCTCCACTTT; CDR3 protein: CASSLSGQGGSPLHF; clone size: few; D gene: TRBD1; J gene: TRBJ1-6; V gene: TRBV7-8
CDR3 DNA: TGTGCCTGGGGGGCCGCGCGGACTGAAGCTTTCTTT; CDR3 protein: CAWGAARTEAFF; clone size: .; D gene: .; J gene: TRBJ1-1; V gene: TRBV30
CDR3 DNA: TGTGCCAGCAGCATAAGATACAGGGGGTTCAACGAGCAGTACTTC; CDR3 protein: CASSIRYRGFNEQYF; clone size: .; D gene: .; J gene: TRBJ2-7; V gene: TRBV21-1
CDR3 DNA: TGTGCCTGGGATATCGGGACAGGCGGTGGCTACACCTTC; CDR3 protein: CAWDIGTGGGYTF; clone size: few; D gene: TRBD1; J gene: TRBJ1-2; V gene: TRBV30
CDR3 DNA: TGCGCCAGCAGCTTGGCCCTTACAAGCACAGATACGCAGTATTTT; CDR3 protein: CASSLALTSTDTQYF; clone size: .; D gene: .; J gene: TRBJ2-3; V gene: TRBV5-1
CDR3 DNA: TGTGCCAGCAGCCAAGGGACAGATGAAAAACTGTTTTTT; CDR3 protein: CASSQGTDEKLFF; clone size: .; D gene: .; J gene: TRBJ1-4; V gene: TRBV3-1/TRBV3-2
CDR3 DNA: TGCGCCAGCAGCCTAAACCCCTCAGGGGAGCCAGATACGCAGTATTTT; CDR3 protein: CASSLNPSGEPDTQYF; clone size: .; D gene: .; J gene: TRBJ2-3; V gene: TRBV5-1
CDR3 DNA: TGTGCCAGCAGCCAAGGCCAGTATTCCTACAATGAGCAGTTCTTC; CDR3 protein: CASSQGQYSYNEQFF; clone size: .; D gene: .; J gene: TRBJ2-1; V gene: TRBV3-1/TRBV3-2
CDR3 DNA: TGTGCCAGCCAAGGCGACAGTTGGATCTATGGCTACACCTTC; CDR3 protein: CASQGDSWIYGYTF; clone size: .; D gene: .; J gene: TRBJ1-2; V gene: TRBV18
CDR3 DNA: TGTGCCAGTAGTACCCAGTTCAATCAGCCCCAGCATTTT; CDR3 protein: CASSTQFNQPQHF; clone size: few; D gene: .; J gene: TRBJ1-5; V gene: TRBV19
CDR3 DNA: TGCGCCAGCAGCCCAAGACGGGAATTCTACGAGCAGTACTTC; CDR3 protein: CASSPRREFYEQYF; clone size: .; D gene: .; J gene: TRBJ2-7; V gene: TRBV5-1
CDR3 DNA: TGCGCCAGCAACTCCTTGGACAGTACCTACAATGAGCAGTTCTTC; CDR3 protein: CASNSLDSTYNEQFF; clone size: .; D gene: .; J gene: TRBJ2-1; V gene: TRBV5-1
CDR3 DNA: TGTGCCAGCAGGGGAAATAAAGCGGACGCGGGCACAGATACGCAGTATTTT; CDR3 protein: CASRGNKADAGTDTQYF; clone size: .; D gene: .; J gene: TRBJ2-3; V gene: TRBV3-1/TRBV3-2
CDR3 DNA: TGTGCCAGTCGGGGGACGGATCGATCGGAGCAGTTCTTC; CDR3 protein: CASRGTDRSEQFF; clone size: .; D gene: .; J gene: TRBJ2-1; V gene: TRBV19
CDR3 DNA: TGTGCCAGCAGCTTAGCCGGGACACACGAGCAGTACTTC; CDR3 protein: CASSLAGTHEQYF; clone size: .; D gene: .; J gene: TRBJ2-7; V gene: TRBV7-9
CDR3 DNA: TGCGCCAGCAGCAGTACAGGGGAGGACGGAAAACTGTTTTTT; CDR3 protein: CASSSTGEDGKLFF; clone size: once; D gene: TRBD1; J gene: TRBJ1-4; V gene: TRBV5-1
CDR3 DNA: TGTGCCAGCACCAAGCTGACAGGTTGGGACACTGAAGCTTTCTTT; CDR3 protein: CASTKLTGWDTEAFF; clone size: few; D gene: .; J gene: TRBJ1-1; V gene: TRBV6-5
CDR3 DNA: TGCAGCGCGAAAGGGACAGGCTATGGCTACACCTTC; CDR3 protein: CSAKGTGYGYTF; clone size: .; D gene: TRBD1; J gene: TRBJ1-2; V gene: TRBV29-1
CDR3 DNA: TGTGCCAGCTCACCCCTACCCCCATCAGGCGAAGATGAAGCTTTCTTT; CDR3 protein: CASSPLPPSGEDEAFF; clone size: .; D gene: .; J gene: TRBJ1-1; V gene: TRBV18
CDR3 DNA: TGTGCCAGCAGCTTAGCGTCACAGTACACCGGGGAGCTGTTTTTT; CDR3 protein: CASSLASQYTGELFF; clone size: .; D gene: .; J gene: TRBJ2-2; V gene: TRBV7-2
CDR3 DNA: TGTGCTAGTGGCTCCTTGACAGGGGAGGAAAACATTCAGTACTTC; CDR3 protein: CASGSLTGEENIQYF; clone size: .; D gene: TRBD1; J gene: TRBJ2-4; V gene: TRBV12-5
CDR3 DNA: TGTGCCAGCAGTGAACACACCCCTAGCAGGGAGACCCAGTACTTC; CDR3 protein: CASSEHTPSRETQYF; clone size: once; D gene: .; J gene: TRBJ2-5; V gene: TRBV6-1
CDR3 DNA: TGCAGCGTTGAAGACAGGGGGCGGTATGGCTACACCTTC; CDR3 protein: CSVEDRGRYGYTF; clone size: .; D gene: TRBD1; J gene: TRBJ1-2; V gene: TRBV29-1
CDR3 DNA: TGTGCCAGCAGACCCGGGGAGGTGGGTCAGCCCCAGCATTTT; CDR3 protein: CASRPGEVGQPQHF; clone size: .; D gene: .; J gene: TRBJ1-5; V gene: TRBV2
CDR3 DNA: TGCGCCAGCGGAACCGGGACTAGTCACTCCGGGGAGCTGTTTTTT; CDR3 protein: CASGTGTSHSGELFF; clone size: .; D gene: TRBD2; J gene: TRBJ2-2; V gene: TRBV10-1
CDR3 DNA: TGTGCCAGCTCACGTGGGACAGGCCTCTACGAGCAGTACTTC; CDR3 protein: CASSRGTGLYEQYF; clone size: .; D gene: TRBD1; J gene: TRBJ2-7; V gene: TRBV18
CDR3 DNA: TGTGCCAGCTCACCCCAGGGGGCTGATATTGAAGCTTTCTTT; CDR3 protein: CASSPQGADIEAFF; clone size: .; D gene: TRBD1; J gene: TRBJ1-1; V gene: TRBV18
CDR3 DNA: TGTGCCAGCAGCTTAGGTCCAGGGCTGAACACTGAAGCTTTCTTT; CDR3 protein: CASSLGPGLNTEAFF; clone size: .; D gene: .; J gene: TRBJ1-1; V gene: TRBV7-8
CDR3 DNA: TGTGCCAGCAGCACCTCAGGGGGCGGTGGCTACACCTTC; CDR3 protein: CASSTSGGGGYTF; clone size: .; D gene: TRBD1; J gene: TRBJ1-2; V gene: TRBV7-9